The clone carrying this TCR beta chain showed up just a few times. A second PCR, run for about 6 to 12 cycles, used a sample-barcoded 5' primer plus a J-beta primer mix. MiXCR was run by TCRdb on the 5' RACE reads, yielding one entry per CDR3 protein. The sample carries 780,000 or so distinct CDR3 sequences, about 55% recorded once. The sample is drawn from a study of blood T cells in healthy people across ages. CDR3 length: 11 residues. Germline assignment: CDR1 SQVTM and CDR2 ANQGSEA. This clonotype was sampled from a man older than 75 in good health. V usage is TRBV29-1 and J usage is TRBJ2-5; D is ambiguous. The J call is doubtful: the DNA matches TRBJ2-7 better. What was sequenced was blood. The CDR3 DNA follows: TGCAGCGCCGCTGGGCCCTACGAGCAGTACTTC. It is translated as CSAAGPYEQYF.